This record covers a single T cell receptor beta chain. Its antigen specificity is not known. The input lacks base qualities; no much larger clone sits a single base away. Systemically healthy Caucasian individuals from Russia, some 36 in total and aged about 6 to 90 years, were included as donors. Each donor gave ten milliliters of peripheral blood, drawn into EDTA-treated Vacutainer tubes. PBMCs were isolated by Ficoll-Paque density-gradient centrifugation, with at least 7 million obtained per sample. Total RNA, at least 5 micrograms per sample, was extracted from PBMCs with Trizol reagent. The percentages of naive CD45RAhigh/CD27high T cells were determined by flow cytometry on a PBMC aliquot from every donor. The sample comes from a study of blood T cells in healthy people across ages (dated by TCRdb to 2013 to 2016). For the wider study: In model experiments, template switching captured roughly one uniquely barcoded TCR beta cDNA molecule for every two T cells. The donors were divided into four age groups: young (average around 15 years), middle-aged (over 35), aged (about 60) and long-lived (roughly 82). To avoid experimental bias, donors of different ages were spread randomly across the sequencing lanes. Using the same blood draw, the study looked at two additional independent replicas of 1 million unique cDNA reads for two donors, one aged 18 to 29 and the other aged 80 or older. Age-related changes in TCR beta repertoire diversity were measured in the study by deep sequencing normalized with unique cDNA molecular identifiers. Study-level results and caveats: As age increased, observed TCR beta diversity per million T cells dropped in a roughly linear way, and a significant reduction was already evident by age 40. Because the CMV infection status of the donors was unknown, age-related changes in expanded clonotypes may potentially have been confounded. Since profiling was done on bulk unsorted PBMCs, naive and antigen-experienced compartments could not be conclusively compared. Compared with the aged group, the long-lived group had more naive CD4+ T cells, fewer expanded clones and increased TCR diversity, a pattern suggesting age selection. Total diversity estimates from one million sequenced T cells were considered lower bounds and underestimates. There was a strong correlation between observed TCR beta diversity and the percentage of naive T cells measured by flow cytometry.

Libraries came from 5' RACE. Sequenced using an Illumina HiSeq 2500. A second PCR of roughly 6 to 11 cycles was run with a J-beta primer mix and a sample-barcoded 5' primer. Each TCR beta cDNA molecule received a unique molecular identifier from a template-switch 5' adaptor carrying 12 random nucleotides. Each sample yielded at least 3 million CDR3-containing paired-end reads. First-strand cDNA was synthesized from all RNA with the Mint cDNA synthesis kit, primed by a TRBC-specific oligonucleotide. Following uracil-DNA glycosylase treatment, a first 18-cycle PCR with universal primers M1SS and BC2_uni_R was performed on all cDNA. Processing in the source paper ran as follows. For normalization, 1 million high-quality reads were randomly selected from each sample, with every read carrying a distinct molecular identifier. Instead of being binned into consensus sequences, reads with shared molecular identifiers were discarded. MiTCR, run with a Q25 quality threshold and the strictest error-elimination algorithm, handled CDR3 identification, clonotype clustering and error correction. A nonparametric unseen species model with Euler transformation was used to estimate lower-bound total TCR beta diversity. The public reads were quality trimmed at Q25 with fastp and then assembled into clones with MiXCR by TCRdb, keeping productive beta chains. Merged by CDR3 protein, the rows form single entries marked with the most common genes and DNA. In this record, the V and J calls reflect TCRdb's handling and not the investigators' own analysis. This sample comprises roughly 800,000 distinct CDR3 sequences, about 48% of them detected only once. The biggest ten clones account for approximately 40% of the sample.

Trimming at the junction amounts to 4 bases on V and 7 bases on J, and the germline ends lie 15 bases apart. Measured from the cysteine to the phenylalanine, the CDR3 is 14 residues long. CDR3 DNA only is kept here, 42 bases in frame from base 1. Reading the germline V gene gives CDR1 KGHDR and CDR2 SFDVKD. Sequencing input: blood. Recombination connected TRBV24-1 to TRBJ1-2, with TRBD1 as a weak D call on 6 bases. The origin of this receptor is a man at least 80 years old in good health. The DNA sequence is as follows: TGTGCCACCAGTGACATCGACAGGCTCACTGGCTACACCTTC. Its amino acids are CATSDIDRLTGYTF.